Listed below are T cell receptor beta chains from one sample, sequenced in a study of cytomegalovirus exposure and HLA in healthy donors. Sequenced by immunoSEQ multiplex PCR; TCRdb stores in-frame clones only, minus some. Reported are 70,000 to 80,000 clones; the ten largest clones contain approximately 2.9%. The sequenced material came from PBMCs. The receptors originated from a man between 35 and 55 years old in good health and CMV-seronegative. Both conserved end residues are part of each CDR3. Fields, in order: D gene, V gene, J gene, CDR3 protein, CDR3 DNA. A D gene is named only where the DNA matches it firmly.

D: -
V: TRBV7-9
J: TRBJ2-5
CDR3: CASSGRGRGQETQYF
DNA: TGTGCCAGCAGCGGCAGGGGGCGGGGGCAAGAGACCCAGTACTTC

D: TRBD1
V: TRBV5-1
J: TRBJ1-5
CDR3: CASSLQGAGNQPQHF
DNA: TGCGCCAGCAGCTTACAGGGGGCGGGCAATCAGCCCCAGCATTTT

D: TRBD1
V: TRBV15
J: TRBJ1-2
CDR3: CATSIGTDGYTF
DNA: TGTGCCACCAGCATAGGGACAGACGGCTACACCTTC

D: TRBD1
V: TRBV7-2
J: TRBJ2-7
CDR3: CASSPGQELYEQYF
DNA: TGTGCCAGCAGCCCGGGACAGGAGCTATACGAGCAGTACTTC

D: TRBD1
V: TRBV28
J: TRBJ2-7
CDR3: CASRDREGEQYF
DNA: TGTGCCAGCAGGGACAGGGAAGGCGAGCAGTACTTC

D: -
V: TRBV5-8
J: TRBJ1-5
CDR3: CASSRLQPQHF
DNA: TGTGCCAGCAGCCGTCTTCAGCCCCAGCATTTT

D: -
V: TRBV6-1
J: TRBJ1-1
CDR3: CAYKTGMNTEAFF
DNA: TGTGCCTATAAGACAGGAATGAACACTGAAGCTTTCTTT

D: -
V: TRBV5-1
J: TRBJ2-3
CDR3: CASSLGLDLSTQYF
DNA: TGCGCCAGCAGCTTGGGACTAGATTTGAGTACGCAGTATTTT

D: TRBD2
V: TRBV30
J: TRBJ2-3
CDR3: CAWSVPGGGRTDTQYF
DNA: TGTGCCTGGAGTGTCCCTGGCGGGGGTCGCACAGATACGCAGTATTTT

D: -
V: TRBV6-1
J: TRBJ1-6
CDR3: CASSGSDRYNSPLHF
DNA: TGTGCCAGCAGCGGGTCAGACAGGTACAATTCACCCCTCCACTTT

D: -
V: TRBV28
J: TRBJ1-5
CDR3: CASSFSAGRNQPQHF
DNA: TGTGCCAGCAGTTTTTCTGCAGGCCGCAATCAGCCCCAGCATTTT

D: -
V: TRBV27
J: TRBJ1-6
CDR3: CASSLSRSPLHF
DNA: TGTGCCAGCAGTTTATCGCGGTCACCCCTCCACTTT

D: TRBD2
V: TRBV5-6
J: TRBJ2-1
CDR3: CASSLGGGALNEQFF
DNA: TGTGCCAGCAGCTTGGGCGGGGGGGCGTTAAATGAGCAGTTCTTC

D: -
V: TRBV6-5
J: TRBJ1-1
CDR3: CASSALGGADGEAFF
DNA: TGTGCCAGCAGTGCACTTGGGGGGGCGGATGGTGAAGCTTTCTTT

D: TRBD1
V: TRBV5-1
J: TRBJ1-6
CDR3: CASSLQDRGNVRNSPLHF
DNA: TGCGCCAGCAGCTTGCAGGACAGGGGAAATGTGAGGAATTCACCCCTCCACTTT

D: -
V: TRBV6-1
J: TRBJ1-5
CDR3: CASSERRTNQPQHF
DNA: TGTGCCAGCAGTGAACGACGGACTAATCAGCCCCAGCATTTT